These 24 T cell receptor beta chains share one sample of origin, sequenced in a study of T-cell reconstitution after alpha-beta-depleted transplantation in children. As it was prepared, the TCRbeta library received unique molecular identifiers. Each CDR3 protein gets one entry after TCRdb re-called the PCR reads with MiXCR. This sample has 300,000 or so distinct CDR3 sequences, with around 20% found just once. The sequencing used PBMCs, mostly from graft donor cells, collected 180 days after TCRalphabeta/CD19-depleted stem cell transplant. Every receptor here comes from a male patient aged 5 to 17 who had a stem cell transplant for acute lymphoblastic leukemia, so the T cells may come from the graft donor.

The J gene is TRBJ2-7, the V gene TRBV7-2; unclear D gene. V was pared by 2 bases and J by 0 bases, with 8 bases between. Germline CDR1 SGHTA, CDR2 FQGNSA. The CDR3 extends over 14 amino acids. CDR3 sequence (DNA): TGTGCCAGCAGCTTAAGCGTCCACTCCTACGAGCAGTACTTC. Amino acids: CASSLSVHSYEQYF.

This clonotype has a handful of counts. V usage is TRBV7-7 and J usage is TRBJ2-5, with TRBD1 identical over 10 bases. This CDR3 spans 13 amino acids. J gave up 7 bases and V 1 base, and 0 bases lay outside the gene matches. Germline assignment: CDR1 SSHAT and CDR2 FNYEAQ (reference sequence). The CDR3 DNA follows: TGTGCCAGCAGCTTAGGGGACAGGGGGACCCAGTACTTC. The encoded protein is CASSLGDRGTQYF.

V usage is TRBV20-1 and J usage is TRBJ1-6, with a tentative D call TRBD1 (5 bases). Trimming shortened V by 5 bases and J by 9 bases, and 11 bases separated the two germline ends. Germline loops: CDR1 DFQATT, CDR2 SNEGSKA (reference sequence). The CDR3 length is 12 residues. CDR3 region: CSAYDRSSPLHF. CDR3 in DNA: TGCAGTGCTTACGACAGATCTTCACCCCTCCACTTT.

Only a few counts were recorded for this clonotype. The V and J genes are TRBV3-1 and TRBJ2-2; TRBD2 aligns across 13 bases. With 5 bases clipped from V and 5 bases from J, the junction kept 11 bases outside the gene matches. The length of the CDR3 is 18 residues. CDR1 and CDR2 (germline): LGHDT, YNNKEL (reference sequence). This CDR3 is CASSKKPGLAGMTGELFF. CDR3 DNA: TGTGCCAGCAGCAAAAAACCGGGACTAGCGGGAATGACCGGGGAGCTGTTTTTT.

A few counts support this clonotype. The chain joins TRBV5-1 to TRBJ2-5; unclear D gene. The CDR3 consists of 13 residues. The V gene lost 0 bases and the J gene lost 4 bases, with 7 bases spanning the gap. Germline assignment: CDR1 SGHRS and CDR2 YFSETQ. The CDR3 DNA reads as TGCGCCAGCAGCTTGGCCACAGTAGAGACCCAGTACTTC. Protein: CASSLATVETQYF.

This clonotype was found a few times. This chain joins TRBV11-1 and TRBJ2-1, with a possible D match to TRBD1 (5 bases). The CDR3 spans 18 residues. Trimming stripped 7 bases from V and 0 bases from J, with 22 bases between. Germline loops: CDR1 SGHAT, CDR2 FQDESV (reference sequence). CDR3 region: CASKGWFRTPSSYNEQFF. The CDR3 DNA follows: TGTGCCAGCAAAGGGTGGTTCCGGACACCAAGCTCCTACAATGAGCAGTTCTTC.

This clonotype was seen only a few times. The V call is TRBV5-1, the J call TRBJ2-1, with TRBD2 identical over 8 bases. Trimming took 2 bases from V and 4 from J; bases not matched to a gene: 5. The CDR3 extends over 15 amino acids. CDR1 SGHRS and CDR2 YFSETQ come from the germline V gene. CDR3 in DNA: TGCGCCAGCAGCTTAGGTAGCGGGATTTACAATGAGCAGTTCTTC. It yields the protein CASSLGSGIYNEQFF.

The DNA for the CDR3 is TGTGCCAGCAGTTACAGAGGAGGGGAGCAAGAGACCCAGTACTTC. This translates into CASSYRGGEQETQYF. The J gene is TRBJ2-5, the V gene TRBV6-5; possibly TRBD2 for D (6 bases). V was cut by 2 bases and J by 2 bases, with 12 bases left in between. Germline lookup yields CDR1 MNHEY and CDR2 SVGAGI. The CDR3 length is 15 residues.

This clonotype was seen at least ten times. The rearrangement joins TRBV29-1 to TRBJ2-5, with TRBD1 matching 7 bases. This CDR3 has 13 residues. Per the germline V gene, CDR1 is SQVTM and CDR2 is ANQGSEA. V shed 6 bases, J shed 2 bases, and the junction held 6 bases outside the gene matches. The CDR3: CSVRDRGQETQYF. Here the CDR3 DNA reads TGCAGCGTCCGGGACAGAGGTCAAGAGACCCAGTACTTC.

This clonotype was counted between two and nine times. The rearrangement links TRBV4-2 to TRBJ2-4; a weak D match, TRBD1 (6 bases). V was shortened by 2 bases and J by 3 bases, with 17 bases between the two germline ends. The length of the CDR3 is 17 residues. Germline lookup yields CDR1 LGHNA and CDR2 YNFKEQ. This chain's CDR3 is CASSQPERQDDKNIQYF. The CDR3 nucleotides are TGTGCCAGCAGCCAACCTGAGAGACAGGACGACAAAAACATTCAGTACTTC.

There are a few counts of this clonotype. CDR3 in DNA: TGTGCCAGCAGCTCTAGCGGGAGGGCCCTCACAGATACGCAGTATTTT. Translation gives CASSSSGRALTDTQYF. The rearrangement uses TRBV7-6 and TRBJ2-3, with 12 bases aligning to TRBD2. This CDR3 is 16 amino acids long. CDR1 SGHVS and CDR2 FNYEAQ come from the germline V gene. V lost 4 bases, J lost 2 bases, and 4 bases stayed unmatched.

The V call is TRBV7-9, the J call TRBJ2-7; 10 bases fit TRBD2. With V trimmed by 6 bases and J by 2 bases, 10 bases remained unmatched. CDR3 length: 16 amino acids. Germline lookup yields CDR1 SEHNR and CDR2 FQNEAQ (reference sequence). As DNA, the CDR3 is TGTGCCAGCAGTCGGACTAGCGGACGATCCGCCTACGAGCAGTACTTC. Residues: CASSRTSGRSAYEQYF.

A few counts support this clonotype. The chain recombines TRBV18 with TRBJ1-1; TRBD1 is a possible D gene (6 bases). Germline CDR1 is KGHSH and CDR2 is LQKENI. With 0 bases removed from V and 1 base from J, the gap between germline ends came to 9 bases. The CDR3 runs to 15 residues. The CDR3: CASSPPTGSNTEAFF. CDR3 nucleotide sequence: TGTGCCAGCTCACCACCGACAGGCTCGAACACTGAAGCTTTCTTT.

This CDR3 is CASSIDGLQETQYF. CDR3 sequence (DNA): TGTGCCAGCAGCATCGACGGTCTCCAAGAGACCCAGTACTTC. V usage is TRBV5-6 and J usage is TRBJ2-5; D not certain. V was shortened by 4 bases and J by 1 base, with 11 bases between the two germline ends. Germline V lookup: CDR1 SGHDT, CDR2 YYEEEE. The CDR3 consists of 14 residues. The variable domain in full, completed from reference TRBV5-6 and TRBJ2-5, reads DAGVTQSPTHLIKTRGQQVTLRCSPKSGHDTVSWYQQALGQGPQFIFQYYEEEERQRGNFPDRFSGHQFPNYSSELNVNALLLGDSALYLCASSIDGLQETQYFGPGTRLLVL.

V is TRBV5-5 and J is TRBJ2-3; D possibly corresponds to TRBD2 (7 bases). The CDR3 has 14 amino acids. V gave up 0 bases and J gave up 4 bases, with 9 bases separating them. The V gene's germline CDR1 is SGHKS and CDR2 YYEKEE (reference sequence). The CDR3 spells CASSLGGGADTQYF. The CDR3 DNA reads TGTGCCAGCAGCTTGGGAGGGGGGGCAGATACGCAGTATTTT.

This chain links TRBV7-9 with TRBJ1-2; D gene ambiguous. V dropped 5 bases and J dropped 5 bases, with 12 bases sitting between them. Germline V lookup: CDR1 SEHNR, CDR2 FQNEAQ (reference sequence). This CDR3 spans 13 amino acids. The CDR3, as DNA: TGTGCCAGCAGCCAACCTGACGGTTATGGCTACACCTTC. The encoded protein is CASSQPDGYGYTF.

This rearrangement joins TRBV6-5 to TRBJ1-1, with TRBD1 as a possible D gene (5 bases). CDR3 length: 15 amino acids. The germline gives CDR1 MNHEY, CDR2 SVGAGI. V lost 0 bases and J 5 bases, leaving 13 bases between the germline ends. CDR3 loop: CASSYSTRGRTEAFF. DNA for the CDR3: TGTGCCAGCAGTTACTCGACGAGGGGACGGACTGAAGCTTTCTTT.

This clonotype has a handful of counts. The chain couples TRBV6-1 to TRBJ2-7, with 8 bases identical to TRBD2. Germline loops: CDR1 MNHNS, CDR2 SASEGT. The CDR3 runs to 15 residues. The trim removed 6 bases at V and 1 base at J, leaving 8 bases unmatched. The CDR3 protein is CASRHREGRSYEQYF. CDR3 coding DNA: TGTGCCAGCAGACACCGGGAGGGGCGGTCCTACGAGCAGTACTTC.

The chain has TRBV6-1 and TRBJ2-7; no clear D gene. The ends were cut back, 1 base at V and 5 bases at J, with 12 bases in the middle. CDR3 length: 14 amino acids. CDR1 is MNHNS, CDR2 SASEGT, per germline. The CDR3 bases are TGTGCCAGCAGTGAAGACCTGGTAAGGGACGAGCAGTACTTC. Encoded protein: CASSEDLVRDEQYF.

The chain couples TRBV27 to TRBJ1-2; D perhaps matches TRBD1 (5 bases). CDR3 size: 15 residues. Per the germline V gene, CDR1 is MNHEY and CDR2 is SMNVEV (reference sequence). The ends were cut back, 2 bases at V and 4 bases at J, with 14 bases in the middle. The CDR3 here is CASSLVGTRGYGYTF. CDR3 DNA sequence: TGTGCCAGCAGTTTAGTTGGTACGAGGGGCTATGGCTACACCTTC.

The chain couples TRBV12-3 or TRBV12-4 to TRBJ2-7; D is perhaps TRBD1 or TRBD2 (6 bases each). V shed 3 bases and J shed 2 bases, with 14 bases lying between them. The CDR3 has 15 amino acids. CDR3 sequence (DNA): TGTGCCAGCAGTTTTAACAGAGGGGGGCCCTACGAGCAGTACTTC. Translation gives CASSFNRGGPYEQYF.

This clonotype has only one observation. The V and J genes are TRBV20-1 and TRBJ2-2; D is possibly TRBD2 (5 bases). The CDR3 is 16 amino acids. From germline, CDR1 is DFQATT and CDR2 SNEGSKA (reference sequence). Trimming shortened V by 1 base and J by 7 bases, and 19 bases separated the two germline ends. The CDR3 nucleotides read TGCAGTGCTAGAGGAGGGAGTTCCCTTAGGAACGGGGAGCTGTTTTTT. It is translated as CSARGGSSLRNGELFF.

The sample holds a few counts of this clonotype. J is TRBJ2-1 and V is TRBV6-1; 9 bases align to TRBD2. Germline assignment: CDR1 MNHNS and CDR2 SASEGT. Trimming at V came to 5 bases and at J to 6 bases, leaving 11 bases not matched to a gene. The CDR3 sequence is 16 residues long. DNA of the CDR3: TGTGCCAGCAGTCCCAGGGGACTAGCATCCCTCAATGAGCAGTTCTTC. It encodes CASSPRGLASLNEQFF.

This chain joins TRBV30 and TRBJ2-1, with D possibly being TRBD1 (6 bases). V lost 2 bases, J lost 8 bases, and 10 bases lay in between. The germline V gene has CDR1 GTSNPN and CDR2 SVGIG (reference sequence). CDR3 length: 12 amino acids. In DNA form, the CDR3 reads TGTGCCTGGAGTTCTACAGGGTATGAGCAGTTCTTC. It is translated as CAWSSTGYEQFF.